These 20 T cell receptor beta chains originate from one sample sequenced in a study of T cell repertoires in cytomegalovirus infection. Antigens for these TCRs are unknown. TCRdb reprocessed the reads via MiXCR and lists one record per CDR3 protein. Of about 120,000 distinct CDR3 sequences listed, more than 30% are singletons. The sequencing here drew on CD8+ T cells from cultured PBMCs, taken from culture after CMV antigen stimulation. The receptors were sampled from a human donor in good health (CMV status not recorded). Some clones in this sample may be carry-over from other donors' samples.

This clonotype was seen only a few times. V gene TRBV20-1 combines with J gene TRBJ1-3; no definite D call. V was clipped by 2 bases and J by 3 bases, with 8 bases between them. This CDR3 contains 13 residues. From germline, CDR1 is DFQATT and CDR2 SNEGSKA (reference sequence). The DNA of the CDR3 is TGCAGTGCTAGAAGTCAGCGTGGAAACACCATATATTTT. Encoded protein: CSARSQRGNTIYF.

The chain combines TRBV20-1 with TRBJ1-1; D uncertain. This CDR3 has 12 amino acids. The germline gives CDR1 DFQATT, CDR2 SNEGSKA (reference sequence). With 6 bases removed from V and 2 bases from J, the gap between germline ends came to 10 bases. CDR3 loop: CSAQVTNTEAFF. The CDR3 nucleotides are TGCAGTGCCCAGGTGACAAACACTGAAGCTTTCTTT.

This clonotype was detected a few times. CDR3 sequence: CASRNEGSGNTIYF. CDR3 DNA sequence: TGTGCCAGCAGGAACGAGGGATCTGGAAACACCATATATTTT. V and J are TRBV7-2 and TRBJ1-3; D uncertain. The germline gives CDR1 SGHTA, CDR2 FQGNSA. This CDR3 spans 14 amino acids. V gave up 6 bases and J gave up 1 base, with 10 bases separating them. The full variable domain, in which reference TRBV7-2 and TRBJ1-3 provide the parts outside the CDR3, is GAGVSQSPSNKVTEKGKDVELRCDPISGHTALYWYRQSLGQGLEFLIYFQGNSAPDKSGLPSDRFSAERTGGSVSTLTIQRTQQEDSAVYLCASRNEGSGNTIYFGEGSWLTVV.

V usage is TRBV27 and J usage is TRBJ2-7; D is possibly TRBD1 (6 bases). Looked up from germline, CDR1 is MNHEY and CDR2 is SMNVEV (reference sequence). The CDR3 has 13 residues. Trimming cost V 5 bases and J 4 bases, with 12 bases left between them. The CDR3 DNA is TGTGCCAGCAGTCTTACAGGGTTGTACGAGCAGTACTTC. It encodes CASSLTGLYEQYF.

The chain is built from TRBV7-2 and TRBJ2-5; TRBD2 is a possible D gene (6 bases). Looked up from germline, CDR1 is SGHTA and CDR2 is FQGNSA. V dropped 5 bases and J dropped 2 bases, with 15 bases sitting between them. The CDR3 runs to 15 residues. This CDR3 is CASSLNIRGQETQYF. CDR3 bases: TGTGCCAGCAGCCTCAACATCCGGGGGCAAGAGACCCAGTACTTC.

This clonotype occurred many times. J is TRBJ1-6 and V is TRBV7-9; a weak D match, TRBD1 (5 bases). The CDR3 spans 16 residues. Germline V gene sequence: CDR1 SEHNR, CDR2 FQNEAQ (reference sequence). Trimming pared 5 bases from V and 3 bases from J, leaving 14 bases between. CDR3 amino acids: CASSRLAGDYNSPLHF. The CDR3 bases are TGTGCCAGCAGCCGCCTTGCGGGGGACTATAATTCACCCCTCCACTTT.

The CDR3 sequence: CASTGDTGELFF. Here the CDR3 DNA reads TGTGCCAGTACAGGGGACACCGGGGAGCTGTTTTTT. The chain links TRBV27 to TRBJ2-2; 7 bases are shared with TRBD1. CDR3 length equals 12 residues. J lost 3 bases, V lost 9 bases, and 1 base had no gene match. The germline V gene encodes CDR1 MNHEY and CDR2 SMNVEV (reference sequence).

The chain carries TRBV20-1 and TRBJ2-7; the D gene is possibly TRBD1 (7 bases). The CDR3 is 16 amino acids. The V gene's germline CDR1 is DFQATT and CDR2 SNEGSKA (reference sequence). Trimming took off 0 bases at V and 4 bases at J, with 19 bases between the two ends. Written as DNA, the CDR3 is TGCAGTGCTAGAGATTTTCGCGGGACAGCTGTTTACGAGCAGTACTTC. It is translated as CSARDFRGTAVYEQYF.

This clonotype was detected only a few times. J is TRBJ2-4 and V is TRBV6-1; D may correspond to TRBD1 or TRBD2 (6 bases each). This CDR3 has 16 amino acids. The V end was cut by 6 bases, the J end by 2 bases, with 17 bases between. Germline V lookup: CDR1 MNHNS, CDR2 SASEGT. DNA of the CDR3: TGTGCCAGCAGAGCCCCAGAGGGGGGACCCAAAAACATTCAGTACTTC. It encodes CASRAPEGGPKNIQYF.

This chain joins TRBV4-1 and TRBJ2-5; D unclear. Germline V lookup: CDR1 MGHRA, CDR2 YSYEKL. There are 16 residues in the CDR3. Trimming removed 0 bases from V and 3 bases from J, with 14 bases in between. Here the CDR3 reads CASSQDNQVLEETQYF. DNA for the CDR3: TGCGCCAGCAGCCAAGATAACCAGGTACTGGAAGAGACCCAGTACTTC.

This sequence joins TRBV11-2 and TRBJ2-2, with D possibly TRBD2 on 6 matching bases. Trimming pared 0 bases from V and 4 bases from J, leaving 15 bases between. The CDR3 is made up of 17 amino acids. Germline CDR1 and CDR2: SGHAT and FQNNGV. CDR3 amino acids: CASSLEGLGIGTGELFF. CDR3 nucleotide sequence: TGTGCCAGCAGCTTAGAGGGACTTGGGATTGGCACCGGGGAGCTGTTTTTT.

The J gene is TRBJ1-1, the V gene TRBV7-9; D gene unclear. Trimming cost V 3 bases and J 2 bases, with 13 bases left between them. Germline V gene lookup returns CDR1 SEHNR and CDR2 FQNEAQ (reference sequence). The CDR3 spans 15 residues. CDR3 amino acids: CASSFPTMGNTEAFF. CDR3 DNA sequence: TGTGCCAGCAGCTTCCCTACGATGGGTAACACTGAAGCTTTCTTT. The whole variable domain, remainder taken from reference TRBV7-9 and TRBJ1-1, is DTGVSQNPRHKITKRGQNVTFRCDPISEHNRLYWYRQTLGQGPEFLTYFQNEAQLEKSRLLSDRFSAERPKGSFSTLEIQRTEQGDSAMYLCASSFPTMGNTEAFFGQGTRLTVV.

This clonotype was counted many times. The chain uses TRBV7-9 and TRBJ2-1; tentatively, D is TRBD2 (5 bases). The V gene lost 6 bases and the J gene lost 6 bases, with 9 bases spanning the gap. The CDR3 length is 12 residues. Germline V gene data show CDR1 as SEHNR and CDR2 as FQNEAQ (reference sequence). The chain's CDR3 is CASRPEGNEQFF. CDR3 DNA: TGTGCCAGCAGACCTGAGGGCAATGAGCAGTTCTTC.

The table lists this clonotype with a few counts. The genes are TRBV12-5 and TRBJ1-3, with D unclear. V was pared by 0 bases and J by 2 bases, with 8 bases between. Germline assignment: CDR1 LGHNT and CDR2 FRNRAP. The CDR3 loop spans 15 amino acids. CDR3 coding DNA: TGTGCTAGTGGTTTGGTACTGCAGCCTGGAAACACCATATATTTT. It translates to CASGLVLQPGNTIYF.

This clonotype was seen a handful of times. The rearrangement uses TRBV4-1 and TRBJ2-7; the D is unclear. Germline CDR1 reads MGHRA; CDR2 reads YSYEKL. CDR3 size: 13 residues. Trimming removed 1 base at V and 7 bases at J, with 11 bases between. The chain's CDR3 is CASSQGPQVEQYF. Here the CDR3 DNA reads TGCGCCAGCAGCCAAGGCCCTCAGGTGGAGCAGTACTTC.

CDR3 loop: CASSTRLSTDTQYF. The CDR3 coding sequence is TGTGCCAGCAGTACGAGACTAAGCACAGATACGCAGTATTTT. This chain uses TRBV6-5 with TRBJ2-3; D perhaps matches TRBD2 (5 bases). This CDR3 spans 14 amino acids. Germline loops: CDR1 MNHEY, CDR2 SVGAGI. V lost 5 bases to trimming and J lost 0 bases, with 9 bases between them.

This clonotype was observed at least ten times. The chain couples TRBV5-4 to TRBJ1-5, with D possibly matching TRBD1 (5 bases). Germline V gene data show CDR1 as SGHNT and CDR2 as YYREEE (reference sequence). V was clipped by 2 bases and J by 6 bases, with 12 bases between them. This CDR3 contains 14 residues. DNA for the CDR3: TGTGCCAGCAGCTTTGACGGGGGGGGTCAGCCCCAGCATTTT. This encodes CASSFDGGGQPQHF.

A few counts support this clonotype. The V gene is TRBV7-6, the J gene TRBJ2-5; possible D gene TRBD2, 6 bases. V was shortened by 5 bases and J by 2 bases, with 15 bases between the two germline ends. Germline V gene sequence: CDR1 SGHVS, CDR2 FNYEAQ. CDR3 length: 15 amino acids. CDR3 loop: CASSPSIGGQETQYF. CDR3 sequence (DNA): TGTGCCAGCAGCCCTAGTATTGGGGGGCAAGAGACCCAGTACTTC.

This clonotype has only a few counts. The V gene is TRBV11-2, the J gene TRBJ2-5; 13 bases are shared with TRBD2. Germline V gene sequence: CDR1 SGHAT, CDR2 FQNNGV. The J segment lost 4 bases and the V segment lost 4 bases, leaving 3 bases of the junction unmatched. The CDR3 consists of 15 residues. Here the CDR3 DNA reads TGTGCCAGCAGCTCGGGACTAGCGGGGAGAGAGACCCAGTACTTC. Amino acids: CASSSGLAGRETQYF.

This clonotype was observed a handful of times. V and J are TRBV27 and TRBJ2-7; D is ambiguous. This CDR3 has 15 residues. Germline loops: CDR1 MNHEY, CDR2 SMNVEV (reference sequence). V was pared by 5 bases and J by 0 bases, with 14 bases between. The CDR3 is CASSPLRARSYEQYF. In DNA, the CDR3 is TGTGCCAGCAGTCCCTTGAGAGCCCGCTCCTACGAGCAGTACTTC.